These 8 T cell receptor beta chains were all obtained from the same sample, sequenced in a study of cytomegalovirus exposure and HLA in healthy donors. In the PCR, 60 Vbeta and 13 Jbeta primers were used. Data came from immunoSEQ multiplex PCR; TCRdb stores just in-frame clones and leaves some out. The data show about 94,000 clones, around two thirds seen once. The sample comprised PBMCs. The source is a man aged 30 to 45 in good health and CMV-seronegative.

The rearrangement joins TRBV7-2 to TRBJ2-7; D is uncertain. Germline V gives CDR1 SGHTA, CDR2 FQGNSA. The CDR3 consists of 14 residues. Between the trimmed V and J ends, which lost 1 base and 4 bases, there was a span of 11 bases. This chain's CDR3 is CASSLGPEPYEQYF. CDR3 in DNA: TGTGCCAGCAGCTTAGGTCCAGAACCTTACGAGCAGTACTTC. The full variable domain, with the rest looked up from reference TRBV7-2 and TRBJ2-7, is GAGVSQSPSNKVTEKGKDVELRCDPISGHTALYWYRQSLGQGLEFLIYFQGNSAPDKSGLPSDRFSAERTGGSVSTLTIQRTQQEDSAVYLCASSLGPEPYEQYFGPGTRLTVT.

This chain uses TRBV6-5 with TRBJ2-3; D is possibly TRBD2 (6 bases). The CDR3 loop spans 12 amino acids. Germline V gene lookup returns CDR1 MNHEY and CDR2 SVGAGI. The ends were cut back, 6 bases at V and 2 bases at J, with 6 bases in the middle. CDR3 protein: CASRGLTDTQYF. The DNA of the CDR3 is TGTGCCAGCAGGGGACTCACAGATACGCAGTATTTT.

The V and J genes are TRBV7-9 and TRBJ2-1, with TRBD2 as a possible D gene (5 bases). Trimming removed 4 bases at V and 4 bases at J, with 17 bases between. Germline values: CDR1 SEHNR, CDR2 FQNEAQ (reference sequence). The CDR3 has 16 amino acids. This CDR3 is CASSSKDSLEYNEQFF. The CDR3 coding sequence is TGTGCCAGCAGCTCCAAGGACTCATTAGAATACAATGAGCAGTTCTTC.

The chain is built from TRBV5-6 and TRBJ1-2, with 10 bases that match TRBD1. There are 13 residues in the CDR3. The V gene end was trimmed by 7 bases and the J gene end by 4 bases; junction bases not matched to a gene: 4. CDR1 and CDR2 (germline): SGHDT, YYEEEE. The CDR3 loop is CASDRDRGYGYTF. The CDR3 coding sequence is TGTGCCAGCGACCGGGACAGGGGCTATGGCTACACCTTC.

The chain couples TRBV7-6 to TRBJ2-7, with TRBD2 identical over 8 bases. Germline loops: CDR1 SGHVS, CDR2 FNYEAQ. The CDR3 consists of 15 residues. Trimming cost V 3 bases and J 0 bases; bases outside gene matches: 4. Here the CDR3 DNA reads TGTGCCAGCAGCTTCGCTAGCGGGCCCTCCTACGAGCAGTACTTC. Translation gives CASSFASGPSYEQYF.

This clone occurred a few times. The chain joins TRBV7-9 to TRBJ2-5; the D is unclear. Looked up from germline, CDR1 is SEHNR and CDR2 is FQNEAQ (reference sequence). Trimming shortened V by 1 base and J by 3 bases, and 12 bases separated the two germline ends. The CDR3 runs 15 residues. The DNA for the CDR3 is TGTGCCAGCAGCTTAGTTTATACTGCGGAAGAGACCCAGTACTTC. Protein product: CASSLVYTAEETQYF.

This sequence joins TRBV4-2 and TRBJ2-7; D is unclear. From germline, CDR1 is LGHNA and CDR2 YNFKEQ. The V and J ends lost 1 base and 3 bases respectively, with 7 bases between them. The CDR3 has 13 residues. This chain's CDR3 is CASSQAPSYEQYF. CDR3 bases: TGTGCCAGCAGCCAAGCTCCGAGCTACGAGCAGTACTTC.

This CDR3 reads CASSSDRLGIGTQYF. DNA of the CDR3: TGCGCCAGCAGTTCGGACAGGTTGGGAATTGGTACGCAGTATTTT. The chain combines TRBV10-1 with TRBJ2-3; 7 bases align to TRBD1. Trimming at V came to 5 bases and at J to 8 bases, leaving 13 bases not matched to a gene. This CDR3 is built from 15 residues. Germline-derived CDR1 and CDR2 are WNHNN and SYGVQD (reference sequence).